These 11 T cell receptor beta chains were sequenced from one sample in a study of OX40 agonist ivuxolimab in advanced cancers. Library construction relied on the immunoSEQ multiplex PCR assay. TCRdb obtained this table from immuneACCESS and retained in-frame rearrangements with V and J assigned. These tables miss some clones; where compared with another copy, unresolved V genes account for less than half of the shortfall, and the remainder is unexplained. This sample gives about 88,000 clones in total; approximately 85% of them show up just once. In total, the top ten clones hold roughly 0.22% of the sample. This specimen was CD4+ or CD8+ T cells sorted from blood, taken in a trial of the OX40 agonist ivuxolimab. Source of these receptors: an adult with an advanced solid tumor such as melanoma, head and neck, liver or kidney cancer.

The chain uses TRBV9 and TRBJ2-3; D is possibly TRBD1 (6 bases). The V end lost 3 bases, the J end lost 2 bases, and 16 bases lay between the germline ends. This CDR3 region has 16 residues. Germline CDR1 and CDR2: SGDLS and YYNGEE. The CDR3 DNA reads TGTGCCAGCAGCGCTCAGCGAGGGGGATACACAGATACGCAGTATTTT. Its translation: CASSAQRGGYTDTQYF. Supplemented by reference TRBV9 and TRBJ2-3, the full variable domain reads DSGVTQTPKHLITATGQRVTLRCSPRSGDLSVYWYQQSLDQGLQFLIQYYNGEERAKGNILERFSAQQFPDLHSELNLSSLELGDSALYFCASSAQRGGYTDTQYFGPGTRLTVL.

This clone turned up a few times. CDR3 nucleotide sequence: TGTGCCTGGAGTAGACAGGGGACTAATGAAAAACTGTTTTTT. Translating gives CAWSRQGTNEKLFF. The chain is built from TRBV30 and TRBJ1-4; 8 bases align to TRBD1. The CDR3 runs to 14 residues. Trimming removed 2 bases from V and 2 bases from J; junction bases left unmatched: 1. Germline V CDR1 and CDR2: GTSNPN, SVGIG (reference sequence).

The CDR3 sequence: CASSFSSTNSPLHF. CDR3 coding DNA: TGTGCCAGCAGCTTCTCGAGTACTAATTCACCCCTCCACTTT. The rearrangement joins TRBV11-2 to TRBJ1-6; D is undetermined. The CDR3 consists of 14 residues. Germline CDR1 SGHAT, CDR2 FQNNGV. Between the trimmed V and J ends, which lost 3 bases and 6 bases, there was a span of 9 bases.

V is TRBV23-1 and J is TRBJ2-7, with 8 bases fitting TRBD1. TRBV23-1 is an ORF for which the function is uncertain. V dropped 6 bases and J dropped 2; count of bases not matched to a gene: 6. This CDR3 region has 14 residues. This chain's CDR3 is CASSGQGSTYEQYV. The CDR3 DNA reads TGCGCCAGCAGCGGACAGGGTTCCACCTACGAGCAGTACGTC.

The chain joins TRBV2 to TRBJ2-4; a possible D gene is TRBD1 (6 bases). This CDR3 contains 13 residues. V was clipped by 7 bases and J by 8 bases, with 15 bases between them. CDR1 and CDR2 (germline): SNHLY, FYNNEI. CDR3 sequence: CASNDPRGDIQYF. The CDR3 DNA is TGTGCCAGCAACGACCCCAGGGGTGACATTCAGTACTTC. Full variable domain (outside the CDR3, taken from reference TRBV2 and TRBJ2-4): EPEVTQTPSHQVTQMGQEVILRCVPISNHLYFYWYRQILGQKVEFLVSFYNNEISEKSEIFDDQFSVERPDGSNFTLKIRSTKLEDSAMYFCASNDPRGDIQYFGAGTRLSVL.

This clone was detected once. This rearrangement joins TRBV18 to TRBJ2-1; possibly TRBD1 for D (5 bases). The CDR3 totals 15 residues. The germline gives CDR1 KGHSH, CDR2 LQKENI. V dropped 3 bases and J dropped 8 bases, with 17 bases sitting between them. The DNA of the CDR3 is TGTGCCAGCTCACCTCCCTCTCAGGGTCGAGATGAGCAGTTCTTC. Its protein is CASSPPSQGRDEQFF.

J is TRBJ2-5 and V is TRBV5-5; 9 bases line up with TRBD1. The CDR3 contains 15 residues. The germline V gene encodes CDR1 SGHKS and CDR2 YYEKEE (reference sequence). Trimming took 4 bases from V and 4 from J; bases not matched to a gene: 8. This chain's CDR3 is CASSHGDREGETQYF. The CDR3 DNA reads TGTGCCAGCAGCCATGGGGACAGGGAGGGAGAGACCCAGTACTTC.

J is TRBJ2-7 and V is TRBV19; D unresolved. Germline V lookup: CDR1 LNHDA, CDR2 SQIVND (reference sequence). With 4 bases removed from V and 3 bases from J, the gap between germline ends came to 10 bases. This CDR3 contains 13 residues. The CDR3 DNA follows: TGTGCCAGTAGTACCAGCGTGCTCTACGAGCAGTACTTC. Amino acid sequence: CASSTSVLYEQYF.

V gene TRBV7-2 combines with J gene TRBJ2-6; D is undetermined. CDR3 length: 15 amino acids. Trimming shortened V by 5 bases and J by 1 base, and 9 bases separated the two germline ends. Looked up from germline, CDR1 is SGHTA and CDR2 is FQGNSA. This CDR3 reads CASSREMSGANVLTF. The DNA for the CDR3 is TGTGCCAGCAGCCGAGAAATGTCTGGGGCCAACGTCCTGACTTTC.

This clone was seen just once. V and J are TRBV6-5 and TRBJ2-1; no reliable D call. CDR3 length equals 13 residues. Germline CDR1 is MNHEY and CDR2 is SVGAGI. The V and J ends lost 5 bases and 6 bases respectively, with 11 bases between them. The DNA for the CDR3 is TGTGCCAGCAGTCGTGACCCACGCAATGAGCAGTTCTTC. Translating it yields CASSRDPRNEQFF.

V usage is TRBV19 and J usage is TRBJ1-4; D not certain. CDR3 length: 16 amino acids. Trimming pared 0 bases from V and 5 bases from J, leaving 13 bases between. Germline loops: CDR1 LNHDA, CDR2 SQIVND (reference sequence). The CDR3 DNA reads as TGTGCCAGTAGTATAGAAGGGCGGTGGCGGAATGAAAAACTGTTTTTT. It encodes CASSIEGRWRNEKLFF.